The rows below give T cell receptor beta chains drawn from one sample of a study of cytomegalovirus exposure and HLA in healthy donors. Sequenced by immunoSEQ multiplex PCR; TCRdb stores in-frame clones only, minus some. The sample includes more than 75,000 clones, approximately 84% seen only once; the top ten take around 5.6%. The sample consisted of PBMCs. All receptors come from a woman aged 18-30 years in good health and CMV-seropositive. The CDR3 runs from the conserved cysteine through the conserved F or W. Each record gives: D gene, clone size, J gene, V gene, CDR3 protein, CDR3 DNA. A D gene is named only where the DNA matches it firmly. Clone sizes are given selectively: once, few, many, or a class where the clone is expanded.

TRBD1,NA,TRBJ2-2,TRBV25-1,CASSQRQGGTGELFF,TGTGCCAGCAGTCAGAGACAGGGTGGAACCGGGGAGCTGTTTTTT
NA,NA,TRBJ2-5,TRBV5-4,CASSLARGRETQYF,TGTGCCAGCAGCTTGGCTCGGGGGAGGGAGACCCAGTACTTC
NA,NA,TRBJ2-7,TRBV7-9,CASSSRGQGGYEQYF,TGTGCCAGCAGCTCAAGGGGCCAGGGGGGATACGAGCAGTACTTC
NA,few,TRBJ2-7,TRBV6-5,CASSYSIGYEQYF,TGTGCCAGCAGTTACTCGATCGGCTACGAGCAGTACTTC
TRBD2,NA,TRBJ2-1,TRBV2,CASSVSSGRYNEQFF,TGTGCCAGCAGTGTTTCTAGCGGGAGATACAATGAGCAGTTCTTC
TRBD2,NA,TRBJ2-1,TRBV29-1,CSVEVFTSGYNEQFF,TGCAGCGTTGAAGTCTTCACTAGCGGATACAATGAGCAGTTCTTC
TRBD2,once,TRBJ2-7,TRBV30,CAWSVRSGSYEQYF,TGTGCCTGGAGTGTACGTAGCGGGAGCTACGAGCAGTACTTC
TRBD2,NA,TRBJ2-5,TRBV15,CATSRDHMASGDQETQYF,TGTGCCACCAGCAGAGATCATATGGCTAGCGGGGACCAAGAGACCCAGTACTTC
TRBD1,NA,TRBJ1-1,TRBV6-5,CASSPGTGGRTEAFF,TGTGCCAGCAGTCCGGGGACAGGGGGCAGGACTGAAGCTTTCTTT
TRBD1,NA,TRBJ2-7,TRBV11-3,CASSRRDRGHEQYF,TGTGCCAGCAGTAGACGGGACAGGGGCCACGAGCAGTACTTC
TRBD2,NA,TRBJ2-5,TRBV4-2,CASSQAGLAGATQYF,TGTGCCAGCAGCCAAGCGGGGCTAGCGGGAGCGACCCAGTACTTC
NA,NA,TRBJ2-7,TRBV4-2,CASSPMDWKYEQYF,TGTGCCAGCTCCCCTATGGACTGGAAATACGAGCAGTACTTC
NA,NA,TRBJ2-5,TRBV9,CASSDRVGPQETQYF,TGTGCCAGCAGCGACAGGGTCGGCCCGCAAGAGACCCAGTACTTC
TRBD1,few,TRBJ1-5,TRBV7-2,CASSLQGDQPQHF,TGTGCCAGCAGCTTACAGGGGGATCAGCCCCAGCATTTT
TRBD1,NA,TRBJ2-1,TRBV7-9,CASSNYRGRYNEQFF,TGTGCCAGCAGCAACTACAGGGGGCGCTACAATGAGCAGTTCTTC
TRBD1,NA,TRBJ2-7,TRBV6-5,CASSYSGQGSYEQYF,TGTGCCAGCAGTTACTCGGGACAGGGGAGCTACGAGCAGTACTTC
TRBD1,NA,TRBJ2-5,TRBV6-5,CASSPTGSGTQYF,TGTGCCAGCAGTCCGACAGGGTCGGGGACCCAGTACTTC